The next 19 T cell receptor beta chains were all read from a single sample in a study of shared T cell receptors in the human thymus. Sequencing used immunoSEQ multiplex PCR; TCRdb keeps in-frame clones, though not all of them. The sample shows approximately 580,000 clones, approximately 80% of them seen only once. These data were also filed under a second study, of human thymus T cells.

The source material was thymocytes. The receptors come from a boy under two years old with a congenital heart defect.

CDR3 protein: CATSRDRDRHTGELFF. CDR3 nucleotides: TGTGCCACCAGCAGAGATAGGGACAGGCACACCGGGGAGCTGTTTTTT. The V gene is TRBV15, the J gene TRBJ2-2; 8 positions match TRBD1. V was clipped by 0 bases and J by 3 bases; unmatched bases: 3. This CDR3 is built from 16 residues. The germline V gene encodes CDR1 LNHNV and CDR2 YYDKDF (reference sequence).

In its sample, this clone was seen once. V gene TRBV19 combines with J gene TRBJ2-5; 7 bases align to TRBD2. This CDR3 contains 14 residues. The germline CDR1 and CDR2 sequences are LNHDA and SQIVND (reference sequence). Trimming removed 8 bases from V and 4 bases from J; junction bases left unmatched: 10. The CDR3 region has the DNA TGTGCCAGTGGAACTAGCGCCTGGGGAGAGACCCAGTACTTC. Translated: CASGTSAWGETQYF. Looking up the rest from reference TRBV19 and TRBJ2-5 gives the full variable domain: DGGITQSPKYLFRKEGQNVTLSCEQNLNHDAMYWYRQDPGQGLRLIYYSQIVNDFQKGDIAEGYSVSREKKESFPLTVTSAQKNPTAFYLCASGTSAWGETQYFGPGTRLLVL.

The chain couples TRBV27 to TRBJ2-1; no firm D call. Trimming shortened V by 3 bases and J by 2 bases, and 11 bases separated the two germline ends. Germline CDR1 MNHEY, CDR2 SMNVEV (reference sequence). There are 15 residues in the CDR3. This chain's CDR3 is CASSLRLSAYNEQFF. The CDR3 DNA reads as TGTGCCAGCAGTTTGCGCCTCAGCGCCTACAATGAGCAGTTCTTC.

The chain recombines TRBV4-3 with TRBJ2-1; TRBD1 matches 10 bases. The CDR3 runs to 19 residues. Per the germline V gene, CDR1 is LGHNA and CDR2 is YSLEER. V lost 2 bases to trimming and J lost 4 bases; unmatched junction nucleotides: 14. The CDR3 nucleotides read TGCGCCAGCAGCCAATCCGAACCGATGGACAGGGGGGGATACAATGAGCAGTTCTTC. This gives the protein CASSQSEPMDRGGYNEQFF.

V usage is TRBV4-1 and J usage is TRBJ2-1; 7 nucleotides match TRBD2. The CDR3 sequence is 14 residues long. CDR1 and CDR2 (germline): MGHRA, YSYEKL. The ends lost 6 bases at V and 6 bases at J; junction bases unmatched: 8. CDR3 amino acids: CASRPGLSLNEQFF. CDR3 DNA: TGCGCCAGCAGACCGGGACTAAGCCTCAATGAGCAGTTCTTC.

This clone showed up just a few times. The CDR3 region is CASSRKTSDHEQYF. The CDR3 nucleotides read TGCGCCAGCAGCCGGAAAACTAGCGACCACGAGCAGTACTTC. This sequence joins TRBV4-3 and TRBJ2-7; 7 bases match TRBD2. The J segment lost 5 bases and the V segment lost 4 bases, leaving 8 bases of the junction unmatched. Germline V lookup: CDR1 LGHNA, CDR2 YSLEER. CDR3 length equals 14 residues.

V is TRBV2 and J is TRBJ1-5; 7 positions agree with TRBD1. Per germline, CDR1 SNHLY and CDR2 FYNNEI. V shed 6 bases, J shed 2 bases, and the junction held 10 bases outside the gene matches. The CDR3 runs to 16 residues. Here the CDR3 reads CASRRQGTLGNQPQHF. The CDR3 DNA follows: TGTGCCAGCAGAAGACAGGGAACCCTCGGCAATCAGCCCCAGCATTTT.

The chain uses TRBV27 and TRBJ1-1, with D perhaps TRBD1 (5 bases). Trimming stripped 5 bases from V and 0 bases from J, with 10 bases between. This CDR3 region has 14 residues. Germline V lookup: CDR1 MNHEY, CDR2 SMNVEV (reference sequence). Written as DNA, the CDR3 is TGTGCCAGCAGTAACACCAGGGTGAACACTGAAGCTTTCTTT. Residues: CASSNTRVNTEAFF.

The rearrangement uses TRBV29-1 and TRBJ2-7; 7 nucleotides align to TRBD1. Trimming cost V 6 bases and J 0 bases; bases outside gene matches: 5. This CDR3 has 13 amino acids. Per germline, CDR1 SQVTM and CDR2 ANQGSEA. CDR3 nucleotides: TGCAGCGTCGGACAGGAGAGCTCCTACGAGCAGTACTTC. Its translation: CSVGQESSYEQYF.

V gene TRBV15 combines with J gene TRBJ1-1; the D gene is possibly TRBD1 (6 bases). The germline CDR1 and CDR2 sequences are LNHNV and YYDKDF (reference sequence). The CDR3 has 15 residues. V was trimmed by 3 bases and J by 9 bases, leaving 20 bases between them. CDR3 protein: CATSRATGTREKAFF. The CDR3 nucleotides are TGTGCCACCAGCAGGGCTACAGGGACCAGAGAGAAAGCTTTCTTT.

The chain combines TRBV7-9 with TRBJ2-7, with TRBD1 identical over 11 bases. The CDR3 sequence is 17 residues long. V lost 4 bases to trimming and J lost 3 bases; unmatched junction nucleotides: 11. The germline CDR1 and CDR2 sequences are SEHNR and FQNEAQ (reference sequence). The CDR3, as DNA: TGTGCCAGCAGCTCCTTTCCGGGGGGACAGGGGGACTACGAGCAGTACTTC. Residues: CASSSFPGGQGDYEQYF.

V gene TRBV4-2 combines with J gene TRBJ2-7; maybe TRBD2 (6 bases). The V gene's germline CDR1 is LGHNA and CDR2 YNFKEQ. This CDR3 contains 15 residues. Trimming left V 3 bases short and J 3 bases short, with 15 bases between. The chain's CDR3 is CASSQAGRPLYEQYF. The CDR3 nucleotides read TGTGCCAGCAGCCAGGCGGGACGTCCGCTCTACGAGCAGTACTTC.

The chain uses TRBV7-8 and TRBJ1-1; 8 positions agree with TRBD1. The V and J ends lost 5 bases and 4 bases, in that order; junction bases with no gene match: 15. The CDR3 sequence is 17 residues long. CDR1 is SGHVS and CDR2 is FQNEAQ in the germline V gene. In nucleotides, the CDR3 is TGTGCCAGCAGCCCTGGTCCGGACAGGGAAGGTAGCACTGAAGCTTTCTTT. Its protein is CASSPGPDREGSTEAFF.

CDR3 protein: CASSLDGGTGELFF. DNA of the CDR3: TGTGCCAGCAGCTTAGATGGCGGGACCGGGGAGCTGTTTTTT. This chain connects TRBV11-3 to TRBJ2-2; D may be TRBD2 (5 bases). The V gene's germline CDR1 is SGHNT and CDR2 YENEEA. V was cut by 0 bases and J by 5 bases, with 7 bases left in between. The CDR3 totals 14 residues.

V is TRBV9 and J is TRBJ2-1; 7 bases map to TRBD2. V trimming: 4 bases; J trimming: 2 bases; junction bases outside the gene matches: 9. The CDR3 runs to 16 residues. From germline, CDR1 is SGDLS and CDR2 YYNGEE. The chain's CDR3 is CASSRQTSATYNEQFF. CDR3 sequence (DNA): TGTGCCAGCAGCCGTCAAACTAGCGCAACCTACAATGAGCAGTTCTTC.

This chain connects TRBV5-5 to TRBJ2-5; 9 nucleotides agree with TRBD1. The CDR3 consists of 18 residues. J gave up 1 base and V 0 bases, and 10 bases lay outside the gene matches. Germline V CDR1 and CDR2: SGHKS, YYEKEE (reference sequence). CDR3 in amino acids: CASSLGGTGLGGQETQYF. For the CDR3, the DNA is TGTGCCAGCAGCTTGGGAGGGACAGGGTTAGGGGGCCAAGAGACCCAGTACTTC. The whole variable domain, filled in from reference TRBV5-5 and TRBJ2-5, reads DAGVTQSPTHLIKTRGQQVTLRCSPISGHKSVSWYQQVLGQGPQFIFQYYEKEERGRGNFPDRFSARQFPNYSSELNVNALLLGDSALYLCASSLGGTGLGGQETQYFGPGTRLLVL.

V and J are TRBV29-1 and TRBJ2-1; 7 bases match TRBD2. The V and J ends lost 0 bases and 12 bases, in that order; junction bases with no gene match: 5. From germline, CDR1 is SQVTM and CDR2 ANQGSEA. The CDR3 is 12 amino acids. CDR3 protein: CSVEEGGKRQFF. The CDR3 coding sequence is TGCAGCGTTGAAGAGGGGGGGAAGAGGCAGTTCTTC.

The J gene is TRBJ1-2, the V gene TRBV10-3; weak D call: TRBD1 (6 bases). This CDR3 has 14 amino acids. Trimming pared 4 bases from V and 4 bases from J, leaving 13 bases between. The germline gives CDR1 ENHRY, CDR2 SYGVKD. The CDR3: CAISVQGDPYGYTF. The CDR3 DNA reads TGTGCCATCAGTGTACAGGGAGACCCCTATGGCTACACCTTC.

The CDR3 bases are TGTGCCACCAGTTACAAATCGGGGGGGGGACCTGAAGCTTTCTTT. The encoded protein is CATSYKSGGGPEAFF. J is TRBJ1-1 and V is TRBV15; D may be TRBD1 (5 bases). Germline V gives CDR1 LNHNV, CDR2 YYDKDF (reference sequence). V was trimmed by 6 bases and J by 6 bases, leaving 20 bases between them. This CDR3 spans 15 amino acids.